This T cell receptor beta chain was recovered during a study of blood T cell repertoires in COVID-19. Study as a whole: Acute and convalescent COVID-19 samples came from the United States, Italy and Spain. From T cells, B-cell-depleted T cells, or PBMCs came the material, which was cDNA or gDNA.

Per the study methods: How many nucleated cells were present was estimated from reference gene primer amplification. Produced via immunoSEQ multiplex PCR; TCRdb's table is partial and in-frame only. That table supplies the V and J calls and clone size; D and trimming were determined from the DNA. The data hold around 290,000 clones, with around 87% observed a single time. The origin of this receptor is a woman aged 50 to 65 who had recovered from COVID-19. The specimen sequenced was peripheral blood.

The CDR3 region is CASSLVAGAGTEAFF. The CDR3 nucleotides read TGTGCCAGCAGCTTAGTGGCGGGGGCCGGCACTGAAGCTTTCTTT. This chain uses TRBV7-2 with TRBJ1-1, with D perhaps TRBD1 (6 bases). This CDR3 spans 15 amino acids. CDR1 and CDR2 from the germline V gene are SGHTA and FQGNSA. V lost 1 base and J lost 4, with 13 bases in between.